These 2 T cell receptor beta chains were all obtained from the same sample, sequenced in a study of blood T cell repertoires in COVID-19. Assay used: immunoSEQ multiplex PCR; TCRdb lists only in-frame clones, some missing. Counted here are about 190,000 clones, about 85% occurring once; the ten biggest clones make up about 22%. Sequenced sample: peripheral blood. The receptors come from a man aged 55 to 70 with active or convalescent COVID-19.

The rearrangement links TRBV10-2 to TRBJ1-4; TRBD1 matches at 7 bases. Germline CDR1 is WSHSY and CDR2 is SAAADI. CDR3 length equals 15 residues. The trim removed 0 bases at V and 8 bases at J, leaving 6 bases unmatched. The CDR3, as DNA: TGCGCCAGCAGTGAGTCACAAGGGGGCTACGAAAAACTGTTTTTT. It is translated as CASSESQGGYEKLFF.

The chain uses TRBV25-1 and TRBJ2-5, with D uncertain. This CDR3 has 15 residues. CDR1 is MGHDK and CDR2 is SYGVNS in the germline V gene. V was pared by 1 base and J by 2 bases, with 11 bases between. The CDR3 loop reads CASSELSKRQETQYF. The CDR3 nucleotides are TGTGCCAGCAGTGAATTAAGCAAGAGACAAGAGACCCAGTACTTC.